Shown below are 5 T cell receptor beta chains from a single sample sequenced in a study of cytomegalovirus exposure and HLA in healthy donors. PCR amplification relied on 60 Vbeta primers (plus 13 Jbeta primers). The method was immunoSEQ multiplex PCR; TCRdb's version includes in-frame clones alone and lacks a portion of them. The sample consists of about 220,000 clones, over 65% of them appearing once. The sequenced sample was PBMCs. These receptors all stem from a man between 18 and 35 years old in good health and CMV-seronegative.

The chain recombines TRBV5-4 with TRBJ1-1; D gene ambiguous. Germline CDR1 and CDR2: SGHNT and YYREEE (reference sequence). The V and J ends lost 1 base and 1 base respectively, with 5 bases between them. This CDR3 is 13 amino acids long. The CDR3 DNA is TGTGCCAGCAGCTTGATGGCGAACACTGAAGCTTTCTTT. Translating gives CASSLMANTEAFF.

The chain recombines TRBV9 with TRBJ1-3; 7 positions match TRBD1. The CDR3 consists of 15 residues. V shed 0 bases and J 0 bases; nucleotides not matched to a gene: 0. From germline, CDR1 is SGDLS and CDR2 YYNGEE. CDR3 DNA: TGTGCCAGCAGCGTAGGGGACAGCTCTGGAAACACCATATATTTT. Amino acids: CASSVGDSSGNTIYF.

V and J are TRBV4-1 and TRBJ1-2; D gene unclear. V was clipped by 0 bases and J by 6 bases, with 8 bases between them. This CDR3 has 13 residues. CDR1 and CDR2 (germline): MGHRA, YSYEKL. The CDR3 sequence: CASSQDGSHGYTF. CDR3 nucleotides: TGCGCCAGCAGCCAAGACGGGAGCCATGGCTACACCTTC.

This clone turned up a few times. CDR3 in amino acids: CASSPFVGRENTGELFF. CDR3 nucleotides: TGCGCCAGCAGCCCCTTCGTGGGGCGGGAGAACACCGGGGAGCTGTTTTTT. The chain links TRBV10-1 to TRBJ2-2; possible D gene TRBD2, 6 bases. Trimming cost V 6 bases and J 1 base, with 18 bases left between them. The CDR3 spans 17 residues. Germline loops: CDR1 WNHNN, CDR2 SYGVQD (reference sequence).

The CDR3 sequence is CASRGTSGSYNEQFF. The CDR3 coding sequence is TGTGCCAGCAGAGGGACTAGCGGCTCCTACAATGAGCAGTTCTTC. This chain connects TRBV2 to TRBJ2-1; 11 nucleotides align to TRBD2. In germline, CDR1 is SNHLY, CDR2 FYNNEI. The CDR3 runs to 15 residues. V lost 6 bases and J lost 0; bases outside the gene matches: 1.